The rows below give T cell receptor beta chains drawn from one sample of a study of blood T cell repertoires in COVID-19. Sequencing was performed with immunoSEQ multiplex PCR; in TCRdb, only in-frame clones are kept and a portion is missing. The sample comprises 200,000 to 250,000 clones, roughly 85% of which are singletons, and over 2% rests with the top ten. Sequenced input: peripheral blood. All receptors come from a man aged 25 to 45 who had recovered from COVID-19. CDR3s include the opening cysteine and the closing phenylalanine or tryptophan. D genes are given only for firm matches. Part of the rows lack a size; the others show once, few, many or a class for expanded clones.

CDR3aa | CDR3nt | j_gene | v_gene | d_gene | abundance
CASSSPSQGDYGYTF | TGTGCCAGCAGTTCGCCCTCACAGGGGGACTATGGCTACACCTTC | TRBJ1-2 | TRBV27 | TRBD1 | NA
CATSDPRGTANYGYTF | TGTGCCACCAGTGATCCTCGCGGGACGGCTAACTATGGCTACACCTTC | TRBJ1-2 | TRBV24-1 | NA | NA
CASSFDGQPGNTIYF | TGTGCCAGCAGCTTCGACGGACAGCCTGGAAACACCATATATTTT | TRBJ1-3 | TRBV11-2 | NA | NA
CASSQAPPYEQYF | TGCGCCAGCAGCCAAGCCCCCCCGTACGAGCAGTACTTC | TRBJ2-7 | TRBV4-1 | NA | NA
CASSLAGTSPYEQYF | TGTGCCAGCAGCTTAGCCGGGACAAGTCCCTACGAGCAGTACTTC | TRBJ2-7 | TRBV11-2 | NA | NA
CASSLTSGGTDTQYF | TGTGCCAGCAGCTTGACTAGCGGGGGCACAGATACGCAGTATTTT | TRBJ2-3 | TRBV5-4 | TRBD2 | NA
CASSLGGGTEAFF | TGTGCCAGCAGTTTGGGAGGCGGCACTGAAGCTTTCTTT | TRBJ1-1 | TRBV12-3/TRBV12-4 | NA | NA
CASTLKETQYF | TGTGCCAGCACCCTTAAAGAGACCCAGTACTTC | TRBJ2-5 | TRBV7-2 | NA | NA
CASEWATDTEAFF | TGTGCCAGCGAGTGGGCTACGGACACTGAAGCTTTCTTT | TRBJ1-1 | TRBV14 | NA | NA
CAISLTGSGELFF | TGTGCCATCAGCTTAACAGGGTCCGGGGAGCTGTTTTTT | TRBJ2-2 | TRBV10-3 | NA | NA
CASSPQGQGSEAFF | TGTGCCAGCAGCCCCCAAGGGCAGGGTTCTGAAGCTTTCTTT | TRBJ1-1 | TRBV9 | NA | few
CASRSDRGLWGTQHF | TGTGCCAGCAGATCTGACAGGGGGCTATGGGGCACCCAGCATTTT | TRBJ1-5 | TRBV6-5 | TRBD1 | NA
CAISTGDRGLRNEQYF | TGTGCCATCAGTACCGGGGACAGGGGGCTGAGGAACGAGCAGTACTTC | TRBJ2-7 | TRBV10-3 | TRBD1 | NA
CASSAEPVRDQETQYF | TGTGCCAGCAGTGCGGAGCCCGTGAGAGACCAGGAGACCCAGTACTTC | TRBJ2-5 | TRBV2 | NA | NA
CASSLDRVVGYTF | TGTGCCAGCAGCTTGGACAGGGTAGTTGGCTACACCTTC | TRBJ1-2 | TRBV11-2 | TRBD1 | NA
CAWAQQGGEQYF | TGTGCCTGGGCTCAACAGGGCGGCGAGCAGTACTTC | TRBJ2-7 | TRBV30 | NA | once
CASRFRDRGGRQFF | TGTGCCAGCAGGTTCCGGGACAGGGGCGGAAGGCAGTTCTTC | TRBJ2-1 | TRBV25-1 | TRBD1 | NA
CSVDDTTGIEQYF | TGCAGCGTTGACGATACGACAGGGATCGAGCAGTACTTC | TRBJ2-7 | TRBV29-1 | TRBD1 | NA
CASSFGLAGSTLGFF | TGTGCCAGCAGCTTTGGACTAGCGGGGTCCACCTTGGGGTTCTTC | TRBJ2-1 | TRBV7-2 | TRBD2 | NA
CASSFSATGMNTEAFF | TGTGCCAGCAGCTTTTCGGCGACAGGAATGAACACTGAAGCTTTCTTT | TRBJ1-1 | TRBV7-2 | NA | once
CASRGGNDTQYF | TGCGCCAGTCGGGGGGGAAACGATACGCAGTATTTT | TRBJ2-3 | TRBV4-1 | TRBD2 | NA
CASSEARNTEAFF | TGTGCCAGCAGTGAAGCTAGAAACACTGAAGCTTTCTTT | TRBJ1-1 | TRBV6-1 | NA | NA
CAWSVLGSYEQYF | TGTGCCTGGAGTGTCCTAGGCTCCTACGAGCAGTACTTC | TRBJ2-7 | TRBV30 | NA | NA
CASRDSGGTQETQYF | TGTGCCAGCAGAGATAGCGGGGGAACACAAGAGACCCAGTACTTC | TRBJ2-5 | TRBV6-6 | TRBD2 | NA
CASSAIRANTEAFF | TGTGCCAGCAGCGCTATCAGGGCGAACACTGAAGCTTTCTTT | TRBJ1-1 | TRBV5-4 | NA | NA
CASTMRATNTEAFF | TGTGCCAGCACCATGAGGGCCACGAACACTGAAGCTTTCTTT | TRBJ1-1 | TRBV27 | NA | NA
CASSSPASGAGGPTDTQYF | TGTGCCAGCAGCTCCCCAGCCTCAGGGGCGGGGGGGCCCACAGATACGCAGTATTTT | TRBJ2-3 | TRBV7-6 | TRBD2 | NA
CASFRRGSPSRTDTQYF | TGTGCCAGCTTCCGTCGGGGGTCCCCTTCCCGCACAGATACGCAGTATTTT | TRBJ2-3 | TRBV7-9 | NA | NA
CATSDPRTSLGTQYF | TGTGCCACCAGTGATCCCAGGACTAGCCTGGGGACCCAGTACTTC | TRBJ2-5 | TRBV24-1 | TRBD2 | NA
CASGWDSGYTF | TGCGCCAGCGGTTGGGACAGTGGCTACACCTTC | TRBJ1-2 | TRBV10-2 | TRBD1 | NA
CASSPTGISRYTEAFF | TGTGCCAGCTCCCCTACAGGGATCTCTCGGTACACTGAAGCTTTCTTT | TRBJ1-1 | TRBV18 | NA | NA
CASSGQGVQEPQHF | TGTGCCAGCAGCGGACAGGGAGTGCAGGAGCCCCAGCATTTT | TRBJ1-5 | TRBV9 | TRBD1 | few
CASSLDRGEFQPQHF | TGTGCCAGCAGCTTAGACAGGGGAGAATTTCAGCCCCAGCATTTT | TRBJ1-5 | TRBV7-2 | TRBD1 | NA
CAISEEQGYNEQFF | TGTGCCATCAGTGAGGAACAGGGTTACAATGAGCAGTTCTTC | TRBJ2-1 | TRBV10-3 | NA | NA
CASSPNTGIPTIYF | TGTGCCAGCAGCCCGAATACAGGGATCCCGACCATATATTTT | TRBJ1-3 | TRBV11-2 | NA | few
CASRQGGNSPLHF | TGTGCCAGCAGGCAGGGAGGGAATTCACCCCTCCACTTT | TRBJ1-6 | TRBV27 | NA | NA
CASSLNGRRSSYNSPLHF | TGTGCCAGCAGCTTAAACGGTCGGAGGAGCTCCTATAATTCACCCCTCCACTTT | TRBJ1-6 | TRBV7-9 | NA | NA
CATSLWGGNGEQFF | TGTGCCACCTCCCTTTGGGGAGGGAACGGCGAGCAGTTCTTC | TRBJ2-1 | TRBV19 | TRBD2 | NA
CASSDPATGGGTEAFF | TGTGCCAGCAGTGACCCAGCGACAGGGGGTGGCACTGAAGCTTTCTTT | TRBJ1-1 | TRBV25-1 | TRBD1 | NA
CASSLARLAGGISSTDTQYF | TGTGCCAGCAGCTTAGCGCGCCTAGCGGGGGGGATTTCTAGCACAGATACGCAGTATTTT | TRBJ2-3 | TRBV7-2 | TRBD2 | NA
CASWPGQITGELFF | TGTGCCAGCTGGCCGGGACAGATTACCGGGGAGCTGTTTTTT | TRBJ2-2 | TRBV28 | TRBD1 | once
CASSPRDFLGETQYF | TGTGCCAGCAGCCCCAGGGATTTTCTGGGAGAGACCCAGTACTTC | TRBJ2-5 | TRBV7-9 | NA | few
CASSSLGNSPLHF | TGTGCCAGCAGCTCACTTGGTAATTCACCCCTCCACTTT | TRBJ1-6 | TRBV7-2 | NA | once
CASTSPGNQPQHF | TGTGCCAGCACGTCGCCGGGCAATCAGCCCCAGCATTTT | TRBJ1-5 | TRBV2 | NA | NA
CASSLSRQGVETQYF | TGTGCCAGCAGCTTAAGCCGACAGGGGGTAGAGACCCAGTACTTC | TRBJ2-5 | TRBV7-7 | TRBD1 | NA
CASNPQGSSYEQYF | TGTGCCAGCAATCCTCAGGGGAGCTCCTACGAGCAGTACTTC | TRBJ2-7 | TRBV2 | NA | NA
CASSPQLAGLNEQFF | TGTGCCAGCAGTCCCCAACTAGCGGGGCTCAATGAGCAGTTCTTC | TRBJ2-1 | TRBV2 | TRBD2 | NA
CASSDPGETQYF | TGTGCCAGCAGCGATCCAGGGGAGACCCAGTACTTC | TRBJ2-5 | TRBV7-9 | NA | once
CSVALQGNTDTQYF | TGCAGCGTTGCTCTTCAGGGAAATACAGATACGCAGTATTTT | TRBJ2-3 | TRBV29-1 | NA | NA
CASSPFVEAAYEQYF | TGTGCCAGCAGCCCCTTCGTAGAGGCTGCCTACGAGCAGTACTTC | TRBJ2-7 | TRBV9 | NA | few
CASSSLATNEKLFF | TGTGCCAGCAGCTCTCTTGCAACTAATGAAAAACTGTTTTTT | TRBJ1-4 | TRBV3-1/TRBV3-2 | NA | NA
CATNTQYF | TGTGCCACCAATACGCAGTATTTT | TRBJ2-3 | TRBV19 | NA | NA
CAWSVRGGGYGYTF | TGTGCCTGGAGTGTACGGGGGGGCGGCTATGGCTACACCTTC | TRBJ1-2 | TRBV30 | NA | few
CASSLRQRSYNEQFF | TGTGCCAGCTCACTCCGACAGCGCTCCTACAATGAGCAGTTCTTC | TRBJ2-1 | TRBV18 | NA | NA
CASRQGQDTEAFF | TGTGCCAGCAGGCAGGGTCAGGACACTGAAGCTTTCTTT | TRBJ1-1 | TRBV6-5 | NA | NA
CASRTGVGLEGTEAFF | TGTGCCAGCAGAACAGGGGTGGGTTTAGAGGGCACTGAAGCTTTCTTT | TRBJ1-1 | TRBV5-5 | TRBD1 | once
CASSLGGNSYEQYF | TGCGCCAGCAGCTTGGGTGGCAACTCCTACGAGCAGTACTTC | TRBJ2-7 | TRBV5-1 | NA | NA